Each of the 17 T cell receptor beta chains below was sequenced from the same sample in a study of CD8 T cells in ankylosing spondylitis. Study-wide results and limits: In ankylosing spondylitis blood, a motif of about 8 highly homologous TCR beta variants appeared characteristic.

These TCRs are of unknown antigen specificity. TCRdb passed the 5' RACE reads through MiXCR, listing each CDR3 protein once. The sample contains 700,000 to 1,000,000 distinct CDR3 sequences, 10% to 15% of which appear only once. Specimen: blood, either unsorted or a sorted T cell fraction (not recorded which). The receptor set was obtained from a male donor with ankylosing spondylitis.

This clonotype was detected many times. The gene calls are TRBV20-1 and TRBJ2-5; TRBD2 matches 7 bases. Looked up from germline, CDR1 is DFQATT and CDR2 is SNEGSKA (reference sequence). With V trimmed by 5 bases and J by 5 bases, 8 bases remained unmatched. The length of the CDR3 is 13 residues. The CDR3 is CSAERGGSETQYF. Here the CDR3 DNA reads TGCAGTGCTGAGCGGGGAGGCTCTGAGACCCAGTACTTC.

This chain connects TRBV6-5 to TRBJ2-7; 7 bases align to TRBD1. J was trimmed by 2 bases and V by 2 bases; bases with no gene match: 9. The CDR3 has 16 residues. Germline lookup yields CDR1 MNHEY and CDR2 SVGAGI. CDR3 amino acids: CASSYRTGVGTYEQYF. In DNA form, the CDR3 reads TGTGCCAGCAGTTACCGAACAGGGGTAGGCACCTACGAGCAGTACTTC.

This clonotype occurred a few times. The chain joins TRBV5-1 to TRBJ2-3; D is perhaps TRBD2 (5 bases). Trimming stripped 0 bases from V and 4 bases from J, with 12 bases between. CDR3 length equals 15 residues. CDR1 and CDR2 from the germline V gene are SGHRS and YFSETQ. In nucleotides, the CDR3 is TGCGCCAGCAGCTTGGCTAGCCAACCCGCAGATACGCAGTATTTT. Amino acids: CASSLASQPADTQYF.

This clonotype was found a few times. The gene calls are TRBV20-1 and TRBJ1-2; perhaps TRBD1 as D (5 bases). The germline gives CDR1 DFQATT, CDR2 SNEGSKA (reference sequence). V lost 5 bases to trimming and J lost 0 bases, with 10 bases between them. The CDR3 sequence is 13 residues long. CDR3 protein: CSAGGGANYGYTF. As DNA, the CDR3 is TGCAGTGCTGGCGGGGGGGCTAACTATGGCTACACCTTC.

The sample holds a few counts of this clonotype. The chain joins TRBV20-1 to TRBJ2-1; 7 nucleotides agree with TRBD2. The CDR3 is 20 residues long. Trimming removed 3 bases from V and 5 bases from J; junction bases left unmatched: 25. From germline, CDR1 is DFQATT and CDR2 SNEGSKA (reference sequence). The CDR3 nucleotides read TGCAGTGCTAGTGGACCCTTGACTAGCTCGTGGAGGACGTCCAACAATGAGCAGTTCTTC. It codes for CSASGPLTSSWRTSNNEQFF.

The chain uses TRBV5-5 and TRBJ2-7; maybe TRBD2 (7 bases). The V end lost 1 base, the J end lost 5 bases, and 13 bases lay between the germline ends. CDR1 SGHKS and CDR2 YYEKEE come from the germline V gene (reference sequence). The CDR3 has 14 amino acids. CDR3 coding DNA: TGTGCCAGCAGCTTGCCGGGGGGCGGTCACGAGCAGTACTTC. Residues: CASSLPGGGHEQYF.

This clonotype was seen a handful of times. The chain couples TRBV20-1 to TRBJ1-2; weak D call: TRBD1 (6 bases). This CDR3 is 14 amino acids long. Per the germline V gene, CDR1 is DFQATT and CDR2 is SNEGSKA (reference sequence). V was clipped by 5 bases and J by 0 bases, with 13 bases between them. The CDR3 is CSAGQIPPNYGYTF. In DNA, the CDR3 is TGCAGTGCTGGACAGATCCCCCCTAACTATGGCTACACCTTC.

The table lists this clonotype with a few counts. The chain employs TRBV5-1 and TRBJ2-7, with 13 bases aligning to TRBD2. The CDR3 is made up of 18 amino acids. The ends lost 0 bases at V and 5 bases at J; junction bases unmatched: 11. The germline V gene encodes CDR1 SGHRS and CDR2 YFSETQ. The CDR3 loop reads CASSLGTSGRATDNEQYF. The CDR3 DNA reads as TGCGCCAGCAGCTTGGGAACTAGCGGGAGGGCCACAGACAACGAGCAGTACTTC.

This chain connects TRBV27 to TRBJ1-2, with 7 bases fitting TRBD1. V dropped 1 base and J dropped 4; count of bases not matched to a gene: 9. This CDR3 comprises 16 residues. Looked up from germline, CDR1 is MNHEY and CDR2 is SMNVEV (reference sequence). The CDR3 nucleotides are TGTGCCAGCAGTTTATATGCAGGGGGAGGCGGCTATGGCTACACCTTC. Translation: CASSLYAGGGGYGYTF.

CDR3 amino acids: CSAPYPEGSTQYF. CDR3 sequence (DNA): TGCAGTGCTCCTTACCCCGAGGGTTCCACGCAGTACTTC. This sequence joins TRBV20-1 and TRBJ2-7; the D gene is possibly TRBD2 (5 bases). The V gene's germline CDR1 is DFQATT and CDR2 SNEGSKA (reference sequence). This CDR3 region has 13 residues. Trimming left V 5 bases short and J 9 bases short, with 20 bases between.

Many counts were recorded for this clonotype. The chain combines TRBV20-1 with TRBJ1-5; D is unresolved. Germline values: CDR1 DFQATT, CDR2 SNEGSKA (reference sequence). The V gene lost 0 bases and the J gene lost 9 bases, with 15 bases spanning the gap. This CDR3 contains 14 residues. DNA of the CDR3: TGCAGTGCTAGAGAAATCTGGCCAAGGGTGCCCCAGCATTTT. Translated, it gives CSAREIWPRVPQHF.

This chain connects TRBV7-2 to TRBJ2-5, with 9 nucleotides matching TRBD1. CDR1 and CDR2 from the germline V gene are SGHTA and FQGNSA. The junction had 11 bases not matched to a gene; V was cut back by 7 bases and J by 5 bases. This CDR3 is built from 15 residues. This CDR3 is CASIRQGERGETQYF. Here the CDR3 DNA reads TGTGCCAGCATCAGACAGGGGGAACGAGGGGAGACCCAGTACTTC.

This clonotype has at least ten counts. This chain uses TRBV6-2 or TRBV6-3 with TRBJ1-5; no clear D gene. The CDR3 has 14 residues. CDR1 MNHEY and CDR2 SVGEGT come from the germline V gene. V dropped 10 bases and J dropped 3 bases, with 16 bases sitting between them. The CDR3 spells CATAFLDDNQPQHF. The CDR3 DNA is TGTGCCACCGCCTTCCTAGATGACAATCAGCCCCAGCATTTT.

This clonotype was recorded a few times. The chain uses TRBV28 and TRBJ2-2; D might be TRBD1 or TRBD2, each matching 5 bases. Trimming took off 2 bases at V and 6 bases at J, with 10 bases between the two ends. The CDR3 runs to 14 residues. CDR1 MDHEN and CDR2 SYDVKM come from the germline V gene. CDR3 bases: TGTGCCAGCAGTTTAGGGGGTTCTTCCGGGGAGCTGTTTTTT. Its translation: CASSLGGSSGELFF.

As concerns this clonotype: The junction does not match germline at one end; this may be a read error. This chain connects TRBV20-1 to TRBJ2-2; TRBD1 matches 8 bases. This CDR3 is built from 17 residues. Germline V CDR1 and CDR2: DFQATT, SNEGSKA (reference sequence). CDR3 coding DNA: TGCTGTGCTAGAGATCGCCGGACAGGGAGGAACACCGGGGAGCTGTTTTTT. This translates into CCARDRRTGRNTGELFF.

Of note for this clonotype: With a much larger clone just one base away, this may be a read error. The chain employs TRBV12-3 or TRBV12-4 and TRBJ1-1; D may be TRBD1 (5 bases). CDR3 length equals 13 residues. The CDR3 reads CASSPDGGTDAFF. The CDR3 bases are TGTGCCAGCAGTCCAGACGGGGGTACTGACGCTTTCTTT.

This clonotype has a handful of counts. The chain links TRBV29-1 to TRBJ1-5, with TRBD1 matching 7 bases. J was trimmed by 4 bases and V by 6 bases; bases with no gene match: 9. CDR3 length equals 14 residues. From germline, CDR1 is SQVTM and CDR2 ANQGSEA. The CDR3 DNA is TGCAGCGTCAGGGACAGCGTGACTAATCAGCCCCAGCATTTT. It specifies CSVRDSVTNQPQHF.